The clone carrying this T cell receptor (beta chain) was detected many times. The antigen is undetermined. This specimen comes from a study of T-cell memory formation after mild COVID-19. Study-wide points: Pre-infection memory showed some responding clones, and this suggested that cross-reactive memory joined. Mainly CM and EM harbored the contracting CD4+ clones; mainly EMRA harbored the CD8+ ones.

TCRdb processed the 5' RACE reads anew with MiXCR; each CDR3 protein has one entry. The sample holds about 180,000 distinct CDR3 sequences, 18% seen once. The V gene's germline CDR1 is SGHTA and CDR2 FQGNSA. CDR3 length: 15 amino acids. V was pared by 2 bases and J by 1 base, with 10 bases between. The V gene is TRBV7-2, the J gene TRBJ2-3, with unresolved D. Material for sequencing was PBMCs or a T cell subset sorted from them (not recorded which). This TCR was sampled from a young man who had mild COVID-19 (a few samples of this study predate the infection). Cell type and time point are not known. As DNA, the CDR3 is TGTGCCAGCAGCTTACCGATATTGCGCACAGATACGCAGTATTTT. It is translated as CASSLPILRTDTQYF. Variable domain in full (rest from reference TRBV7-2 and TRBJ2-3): GAGVSQSPSNKVTEKGKDVELRCDPISGHTALYWYRQSLGQGLEFLIYFQGNSAPDKSGLPSDRFSAERTGGSVSTLTIQRTQQEDSAVYLCASSLPILRTDTQYFGPGTRLTVL.